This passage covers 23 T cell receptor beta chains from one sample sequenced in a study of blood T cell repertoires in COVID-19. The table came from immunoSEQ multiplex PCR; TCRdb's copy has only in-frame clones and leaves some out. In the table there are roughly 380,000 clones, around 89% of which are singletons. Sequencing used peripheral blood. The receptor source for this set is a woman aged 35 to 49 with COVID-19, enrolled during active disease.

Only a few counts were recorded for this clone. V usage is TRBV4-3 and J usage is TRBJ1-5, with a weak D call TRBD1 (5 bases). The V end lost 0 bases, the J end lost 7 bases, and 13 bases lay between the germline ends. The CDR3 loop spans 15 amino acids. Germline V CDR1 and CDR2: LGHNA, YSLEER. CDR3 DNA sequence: TGCGCCAGCAGCCAAGATGGGGGGGTCGGGCAGCCCCAGCATTTT. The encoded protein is CASSQDGGVGQPQHF.

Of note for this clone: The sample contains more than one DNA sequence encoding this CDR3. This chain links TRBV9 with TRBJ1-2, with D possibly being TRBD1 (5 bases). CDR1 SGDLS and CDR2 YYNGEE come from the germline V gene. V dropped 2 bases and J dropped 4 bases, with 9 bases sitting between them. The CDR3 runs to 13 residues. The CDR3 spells CASSVGGSYGYTF. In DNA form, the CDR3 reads TGTGCCAGCAGCGTCGGGGGGTCCTATGGCTACACCTTC.

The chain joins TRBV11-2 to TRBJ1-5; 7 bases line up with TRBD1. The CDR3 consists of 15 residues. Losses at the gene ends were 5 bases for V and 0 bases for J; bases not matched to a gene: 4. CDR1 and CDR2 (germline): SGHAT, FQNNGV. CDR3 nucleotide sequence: TGTGCCAGCAGCCAAGGGACAGCTAGCAATCAGCCCCAGCATTTT. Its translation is CASSQGTASNQPQHF.

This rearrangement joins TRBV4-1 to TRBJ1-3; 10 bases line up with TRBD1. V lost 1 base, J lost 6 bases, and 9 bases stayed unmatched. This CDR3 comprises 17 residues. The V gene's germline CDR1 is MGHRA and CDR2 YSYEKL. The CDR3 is CASSQGPGTGDLNTIYF. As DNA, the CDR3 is TGCGCCAGCAGCCAAGGCCCAGGGACAGGGGACCTAAACACCATATATTTT.

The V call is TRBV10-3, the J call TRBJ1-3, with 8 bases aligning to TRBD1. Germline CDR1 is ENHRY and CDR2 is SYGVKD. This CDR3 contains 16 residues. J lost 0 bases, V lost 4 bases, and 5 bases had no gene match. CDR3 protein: CAISGDRPDSGNTIYF. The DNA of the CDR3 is TGTGCCATCAGTGGGGACAGGCCCGACTCTGGAAACACCATATATTTT.

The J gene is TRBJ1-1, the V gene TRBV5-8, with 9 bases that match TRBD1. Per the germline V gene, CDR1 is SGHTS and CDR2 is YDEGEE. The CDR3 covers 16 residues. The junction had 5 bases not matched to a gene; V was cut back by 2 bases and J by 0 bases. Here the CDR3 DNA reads TGTGCCAGCAGCTTCCCAAGGACAGGGGTGAACACTGAAGCTTTCTTT. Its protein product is CASSFPRTGVNTEAFF.

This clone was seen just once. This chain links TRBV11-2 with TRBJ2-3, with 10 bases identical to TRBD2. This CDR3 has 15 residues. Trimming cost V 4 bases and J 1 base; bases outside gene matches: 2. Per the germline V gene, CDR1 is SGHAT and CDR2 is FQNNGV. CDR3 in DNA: TGTGCCAGCAGCTCTGGACTAGCGGGCACAGATACGCAGTATTTT. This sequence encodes CASSSGLAGTDTQYF.

In DNA form, the CDR3 reads TGCGCCAGCAGCTTCGACAGCATGAACACTGAAGCTTTCTTT. Translation: CASSFDSMNTEAFF. This rearrangement joins TRBV4-1 to TRBJ1-1; a weak D match, TRBD1 (5 bases). The V and J ends lost 5 bases and 0 bases respectively, with 10 bases between them. CDR1 and CDR2 from the germline V gene are MGHRA and YSYEKL. This CDR3 region has 14 residues.

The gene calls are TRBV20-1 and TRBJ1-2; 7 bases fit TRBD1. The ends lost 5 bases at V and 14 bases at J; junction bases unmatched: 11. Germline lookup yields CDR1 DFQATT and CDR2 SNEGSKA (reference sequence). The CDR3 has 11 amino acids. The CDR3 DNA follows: TGCAGTGCTCTCGACAGGGAATTATATACCTTC. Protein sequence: CSALDRELYTF.

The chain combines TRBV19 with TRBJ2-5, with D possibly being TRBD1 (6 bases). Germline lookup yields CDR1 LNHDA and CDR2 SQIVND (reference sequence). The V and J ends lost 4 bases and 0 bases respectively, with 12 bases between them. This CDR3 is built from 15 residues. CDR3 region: CASSTWTDYQETQYF. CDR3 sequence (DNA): TGTGCCAGTAGTACCTGGACAGATTACCAAGAGACCCAGTACTTC.

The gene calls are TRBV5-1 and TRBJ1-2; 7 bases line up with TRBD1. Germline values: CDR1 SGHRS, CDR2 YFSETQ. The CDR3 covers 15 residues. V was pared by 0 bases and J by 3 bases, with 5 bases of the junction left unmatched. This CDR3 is CASSLETGPYYGYTF. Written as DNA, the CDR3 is TGCGCCAGCAGCTTGGAGACAGGGCCCTACTATGGCTACACCTTC. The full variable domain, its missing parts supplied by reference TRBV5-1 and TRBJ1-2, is KAGVTQTPRYLIKTRGQQVTLSCSPISGHRSVSWYQQTPGQGLQFLFEYFSETQRNKGNFPGRFSGRQFSNSRSEMNVSTLELGDSALYLCASSLETGPYYGYTFGSGTRLTVV.

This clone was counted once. The CDR3 region is CSVPVQGPMNTEAFF. The DNA of the CDR3 is TGCAGCGTACCTGTACAGGGCCCTATGAACACTGAAGCTTTCTTT. This rearrangement joins TRBV29-1 to TRBJ1-1, with D perhaps matching TRBD1 (6 bases). V was pared by 6 bases and J by 0 bases, with 17 bases between. This CDR3 contains 15 residues. Germline V CDR1 and CDR2: SQVTM, ANQGSEA.

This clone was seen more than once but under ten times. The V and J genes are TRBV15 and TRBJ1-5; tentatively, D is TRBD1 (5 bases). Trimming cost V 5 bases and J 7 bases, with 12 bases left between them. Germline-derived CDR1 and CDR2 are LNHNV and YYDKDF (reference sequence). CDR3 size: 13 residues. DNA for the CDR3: TGTGCCACCAGCCGAACCGACAGACAGCCCCAGCATTTT. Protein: CATSRTDRQPQHF.

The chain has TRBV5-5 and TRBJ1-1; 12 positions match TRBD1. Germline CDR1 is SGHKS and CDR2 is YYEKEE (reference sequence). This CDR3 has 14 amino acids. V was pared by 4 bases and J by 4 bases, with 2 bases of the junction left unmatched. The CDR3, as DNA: TGTGCCAGCAGCCGGGGACAGGGGGCCACTGAAGCTTTCTTT. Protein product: CASSRGQGATEAFF.

DNA for the CDR3: TGTGCCAGCAGCTCGGCACGCGGGATCGATACGCAGTATTTT. This codes for CASSSARGIDTQYF. The V gene is TRBV7-2, the J gene TRBJ2-3, with TRBD2 as a possible D gene (6 bases). Trimming cost V 4 bases and J 6 bases, with 14 bases left between them. The germline V gene has CDR1 SGHTA and CDR2 FQGNSA. The CDR3 is 14 residues long.

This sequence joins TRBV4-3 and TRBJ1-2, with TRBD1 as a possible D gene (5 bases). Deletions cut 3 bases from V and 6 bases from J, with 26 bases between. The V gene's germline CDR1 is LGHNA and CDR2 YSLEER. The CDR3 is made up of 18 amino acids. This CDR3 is CASSQDTPSGGIVNGYTF. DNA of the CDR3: TGCGCCAGCAGCCAGGACACCCCCTCCGGGGGGATCGTGAATGGCTACACCTTC.

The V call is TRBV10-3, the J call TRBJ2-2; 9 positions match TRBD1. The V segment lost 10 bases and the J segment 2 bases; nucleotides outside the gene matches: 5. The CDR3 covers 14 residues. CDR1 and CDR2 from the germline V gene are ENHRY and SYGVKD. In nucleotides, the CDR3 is TGTGCCAGCAGGACAGGGGTAAACACCGGGGAGCTGTTTTTT. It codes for CASRTGVNTGELFF.

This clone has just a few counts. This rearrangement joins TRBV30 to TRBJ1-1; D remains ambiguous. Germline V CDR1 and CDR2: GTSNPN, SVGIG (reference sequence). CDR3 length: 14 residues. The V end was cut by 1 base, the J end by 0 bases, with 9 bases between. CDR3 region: CAWSAQTMNTEAFF. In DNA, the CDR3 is TGTGCCTGGAGTGCGCAGACTATGAACACTGAAGCTTTCTTT.

The CDR3 spells CASRLTDRTGYGYTF. CDR3 in DNA: TGTGCCAGCAGACTAACGGACAGAACCGGCTATGGCTACACCTTC. The chain carries TRBV6-5 and TRBJ1-2; D may be TRBD1 (6 bases). Germline V gives CDR1 MNHEY, CDR2 SVGAGI. The CDR3 runs 15 residues. Trimming stripped 6 bases from V and 4 bases from J, with 18 bases between.

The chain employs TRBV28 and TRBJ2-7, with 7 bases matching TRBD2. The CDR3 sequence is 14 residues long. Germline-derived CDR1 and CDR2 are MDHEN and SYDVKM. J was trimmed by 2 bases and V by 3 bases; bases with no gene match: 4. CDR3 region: CASSFGAGPYEQYF. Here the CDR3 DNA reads TGTGCCAGCAGTTTTGGAGCGGGACCCTACGAGCAGTACTTC.

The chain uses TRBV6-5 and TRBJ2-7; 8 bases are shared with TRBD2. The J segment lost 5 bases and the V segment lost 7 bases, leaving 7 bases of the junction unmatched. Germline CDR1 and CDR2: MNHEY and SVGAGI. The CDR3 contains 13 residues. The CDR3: CASTPGGDDEQYF. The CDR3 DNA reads TGTGCCAGCACCCCGGGGGGGGACGACGAGCAGTACTTC.

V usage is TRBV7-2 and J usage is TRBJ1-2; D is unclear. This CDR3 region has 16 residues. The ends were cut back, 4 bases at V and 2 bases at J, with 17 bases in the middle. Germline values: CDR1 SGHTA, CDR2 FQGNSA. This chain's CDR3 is CASSSPLGSSNYGYTF. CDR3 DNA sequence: TGTGCCAGCAGCTCCCCCCTAGGCAGCTCCAACTATGGCTACACCTTC.

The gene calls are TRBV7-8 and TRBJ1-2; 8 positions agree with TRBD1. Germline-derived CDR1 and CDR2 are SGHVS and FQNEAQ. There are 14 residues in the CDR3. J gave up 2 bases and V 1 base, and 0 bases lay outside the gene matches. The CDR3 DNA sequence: TGTGCCAGCAGCTTAGGGGACAGGAACTATGGCTACACCTTC. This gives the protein CASSLGDRNYGYTF.